The clone carrying this T cell receptor (beta chain) counts as medium-sized. The sample belongs to a study of CD4 and CD8 cells across lung adenocarcinoma regions. CDR3 size: 14 residues. Germline CDR1 and CDR2: MNHEY and SMNVEV (reference sequence). Trimming took 6 bases from V and 5 from J; bases not matched to a gene: 8. TCRdb reprocessed the PCR reads via MiXCR and lists one record per CDR3 protein. The sample comprises around 2,000 distinct CDR3 sequences, 35% to 55% of which are singletons, and roughly 20% rests with the top ten. Samples came from patients with localized non-small cell lung adenocarcinoma.

The rearrangement uses TRBV27 and TRBJ1-1; the match to TRBD1 covers 8 bases. The sample was CD4+ T cells from the center of a lung tumor. This receptor was taken from a female donor with lung adenocarcinoma. The CD4 and CD8 labels of this study may be unreliable. DNA for the CDR3: TGTGCCAGCAGAGATACAAACAGGGGGACTGAAGCTTTCTTT. Amino acids: CASRDTNRGTEAFF.